The 22 T cell receptor beta chains below all came from one sample that was sequenced in a study of cytomegalovirus exposure and HLA in healthy donors. In the PCR, 60 Vbeta and 13 Jbeta primers were used. Profiled with immunoSEQ multiplex PCR; TCRdb holds only in-frame clones, not every one. The table lists roughly 230,000 clones, around nine tenths of them singletons. Sequenced: PBMCs. All receptors come from a girl aged 2 to 10 in good health and CMV-seronegative.

This chain connects TRBV2 to TRBJ2-1; TRBD2 matches 10 bases. Germline trimming cut 7 bases from V and 8 bases from J; bases unmatched to any gene: 11. Germline CDR1 is SNHLY and CDR2 is FYNNEI. This CDR3 spans 15 amino acids. The CDR3 nucleotides read TGTGCCAGCACGGCTCCAGCGGGGGGGAAGGATGAGCAGTTCTTC. Residues: CASTAPAGGKDEQFF.

V usage is TRBV6-6 and J usage is TRBJ2-2; possible D gene TRBD2, 5 bases. The CDR3 spans 14 residues. Trimming shortened V by 2 bases and J by 3 bases, and 7 bases separated the two germline ends. The germline CDR1 and CDR2 sequences are MNHNY and SVGAGI (reference sequence). CDR3 in amino acids: CASSYEGYTGELFF. The CDR3 coding sequence is TGTGCCAGCAGTTACGAGGGTTACACCGGGGAGCTGTTTTTT.

This chain connects TRBV2 to TRBJ1-5; TRBD1 is a possible D gene (5 bases). The germline V and J ends were trimmed by 0 bases and 2 bases, with 14 bases remaining between them. This CDR3 region has 17 residues. The V gene's germline CDR1 is SNHLY and CDR2 FYNNEI. The CDR3 loop is CASSEAVWRGGNQPQHF. CDR3 coding DNA: TGTGCCAGCAGTGAAGCGGTGTGGAGGGGCGGCAATCAGCCCCAGCATTTT.

The chain employs TRBV30 and TRBJ2-5; 11 bases map to TRBD2. Losses at the gene ends were 3 bases for V and 1 base for J; bases not matched to a gene: 4. Per germline, CDR1 GTSNPN and CDR2 SVGIG (reference sequence). This CDR3 spans 15 amino acids. The CDR3 here is CAWSNSGGAQETQYF. In DNA, the CDR3 is TGTGCCTGGAGCAATAGCGGGGGGGCCCAAGAGACCCAGTACTTC. The full variable domain, its missing parts supplied by reference TRBV30 and TRBJ2-5, is SQTIHQWPATLVQPVGSPLSLECTVEGTSNPNLYWYRQAAGRGLQLLFYSVGIGQISSEVPQNLSASRPQDRQFILSSKKLLLSDSGFYLCAWSNSGGAQETQYFGPGTRLLVL.

The rearrangement uses TRBV19 and TRBJ2-7; 9 nucleotides agree with TRBD1. Germline V CDR1 and CDR2: LNHDA, SQIVND (reference sequence). This CDR3 is built from 15 residues. With V trimmed by 1 base and J by 1 base, 2 bases remained unmatched. Written as DNA, the CDR3 is TGTGCCAGTAGTATAGGGGACAGGGATTCCTACGAGCAGTACTTC. Translation gives CASSIGDRDSYEQYF.

The chain recombines TRBV6-5 with TRBJ2-3; 12 bases fit TRBD2. This CDR3 has 15 amino acids. V lost 5 bases, J lost 4 bases, and 4 bases stayed unmatched. Per germline, CDR1 MNHEY and CDR2 SVGAGI. The CDR3 protein is CASSPLAGGSDTQYF. CDR3 nucleotides: TGTGCCAGCAGTCCACTAGCGGGGGGCTCAGATACGCAGTATTTT.

The chain carries TRBV5-1 and TRBJ2-5; TRBD1 matches 11 bases. J lost 5 bases, V lost 4 bases, and 7 bases had no gene match. This CDR3 region has 15 residues. Germline V lookup: CDR1 SGHRS, CDR2 YFSETQ. The CDR3 protein is CASSPGQGARETQYF. The CDR3 bases are TGCGCCAGCAGCCCAGGACAGGGGGCGCGGGAGACCCAGTACTTC.

The rearrangement uses TRBV15 and TRBJ1-2; tentative D call: TRBD1 (6 bases). The CDR3 is 12 amino acids. Looked up from germline, CDR1 is LNHNV and CDR2 is YYDKDF (reference sequence). V was cut by 5 bases and J by 12 bases, with 16 bases left in between. CDR3 bases: TGTGCCACCAGCGGTGCAGGACAGCGAAACACCTTC. Protein: CATSGAGQRNTF.

Turning to this clone: The junction differs from germline at one of its ends, possibly a read error. The same CDR3 also results from other DNA sequences found in this sample. The CDR3 sequence is CAWSKFGNLNTEAFF. In nucleotides, the CDR3 is TGTGCCTGGAGTAAATTCGGGAACTTGAACACTGAAGCCTTCTTT. This rearrangement joins TRBV30 to TRBJ1-1; D remains ambiguous. Looked up from germline, CDR1 is GTSNPN and CDR2 is SVGIG (reference sequence). The CDR3 has 15 residues.

The genes are TRBV5-1 and TRBJ2-3; D perhaps matches TRBD2 (7 bases). Trimming pared 0 bases from V and 5 bases from J, leaving 13 bases between. CDR1 is SGHRS, CDR2 YFSETQ, per germline. The CDR3 loop spans 15 amino acids. The CDR3 nucleotides are TGCGCCAGCAGCTTGGGGAAGGGGGAGGGAGATACGCAGTATTTT. This sequence encodes CASSLGKGEGDTQYF.

The chain recombines TRBV19 with TRBJ2-7; D might be TRBD2 (7 bases). The V and J ends lost 5 bases and 6 bases respectively, with 26 bases between them. Per the germline V gene, CDR1 is LNHDA and CDR2 is SQIVND (reference sequence). The CDR3 is 17 residues long. CDR3 sequence: CASSPQTGGMRKGEQYF. CDR3 sequence (DNA): TGTGCCAGTAGTCCCCAGACGGGGGGCATGAGGAAGGGCGAGCAGTACTTC.

V is TRBV30 and J is TRBJ2-3; possible D gene TRBD2, 5 bases. In germline, CDR1 is GTSNPN, CDR2 SVGIG (reference sequence). The V end lost 7 bases, the J end lost 4 bases, and 30 bases lay between the germline ends. The CDR3 loop spans 18 amino acids. CDR3 bases: TGTGCCTACTTACCGGAGGAGGAGACGACCTACCCCGCAGATACGCAGTATTTT. Protein sequence: CAYLPEEETTYPADTQYF.

The J gene is TRBJ1-2, the V gene TRBV7-8, with TRBD1 identical over 10 bases. V lost 1 base to trimming and J lost 4 bases; unmatched junction nucleotides: 9. Germline V gene data show CDR1 as SGHVS and CDR2 as FQNEAQ. The CDR3 sequence is 17 residues long. The CDR3 coding sequence is TGTGCCAGCAGCTTAGTGGGACAGGGGAATGAGGGCTATGGCTACACCTTC. Translating it yields CASSLVGQGNEGYGYTF.

The chain couples TRBV7-8 to TRBJ2-7; 8 nucleotides align to TRBD2. The CDR3 runs 15 residues. Trimming took 1 base from V and 2 from J; bases not matched to a gene: 4. CDR1 is SGHVS and CDR2 is FQNEAQ in the germline V gene. The CDR3 loop is CASSLGLATAYEQYF. The DNA for the CDR3 is TGTGCCAGCAGCTTAGGACTAGCGACTGCCTACGAGCAGTACTTC.

This chain uses TRBV27 with TRBJ1-1; 10 nucleotides match TRBD1. CDR3 length: 12 amino acids. The germline V gene encodes CDR1 MNHEY and CDR2 SMNVEV (reference sequence). V gave up 6 bases and J gave up 6 bases; unmatched junction bases: 1. For the CDR3, the DNA is TGTGCCAGCAGGACAGGGGGCTCTGAAGCTTTCTTT. This translates into CASRTGGSEAFF.

The chain carries TRBV10-2 and TRBJ1-1, with TRBD1 as a possible D gene (6 bases). Germline V CDR1 and CDR2: WSHSY, SAAADI. V was cut by 8 bases and J by 6 bases, with 19 bases left in between. CDR3 size: 14 residues. CDR3 residues: CASWARGGMSEAFF. As DNA, the CDR3 is TGCGCCAGCTGGGCCAGGGGTGGGATGTCTGAAGCTTTCTTT.

V gene TRBV5-1 combines with J gene TRBJ2-5; 10 bases are shared with TRBD2. Germline CDR1 and CDR2: SGHRS and YFSETQ. The CDR3 extends over 15 amino acids. V shed 4 bases and J 5 bases; nucleotides not matched to a gene: 8. CDR3: CASSPPGLATETQYF. The CDR3 DNA follows: TGCGCCAGCAGCCCTCCGGGACTAGCGACCGAGACCCAGTACTTC.

J is TRBJ2-5 and V is TRBV28; D may be TRBD1 (6 bases). The CDR3 extends over 13 amino acids. CDR1 is MDHEN, CDR2 SYDVKM, per germline. Trimming pared 6 bases from V and 4 bases from J, leaving 12 bases between. Here the CDR3 DNA reads TGTGCCAGCAGCCTCACAGGGAGAGAGACCCAGTACTTC. This translates into CASSLTGRETQYF.

This rearrangement joins TRBV30 to TRBJ1-5; TRBD1 is a possible D gene (5 bases). Germline CDR1 GTSNPN, CDR2 SVGIG (reference sequence). With 3 bases removed from V and 5 bases from J, the gap between germline ends came to 11 bases. The CDR3 has 13 residues. The DNA of the CDR3 is TGTGCCTGGAGCGCGGGGCTAGATCAGCCCCAGCATTTT. Its protein is CAWSAGLDQPQHF. The whole variable domain, remainder taken from reference TRBV30 and TRBJ1-5, is SQTIHQWPATLVQPVGSPLSLECTVEGTSNPNLYWYRQAAGRGLQLLFYSVGIGQISSEVPQNLSASRPQDRQFILSSKKLLLSDSGFYLCAWSAGLDQPQHFGDGTRLSIL.

The chain has TRBV2 and TRBJ2-4, with TRBD1 identical over 7 bases. This CDR3 is built from 17 residues. Germline loops: CDR1 SNHLY, CDR2 FYNNEI. V shed 3 bases, J shed 1 base, and the junction held 9 bases outside the gene matches. The CDR3 region has the DNA TGTGCCAGCAGTGAGGATCGACAGGGTCTCGCCAAAAACATTCAGTACTTC. Residues: CASSEDRQGLAKNIQYF.

This sequence joins TRBV6-1 and TRBJ2-3; possibly TRBD1 for D (6 bases). V was pared by 3 bases and J by 1 base, with 11 bases between. This CDR3 comprises 15 residues. CDR1 is MNHNS, CDR2 SASEGT, per germline. CDR3 nucleotide sequence: TGTGCCAGCAGTGACTGGGGGACACGCACAGATACGCAGTATTTT. As protein: CASSDWGTRTDTQYF.

The chain carries TRBV9 and TRBJ2-7, with 11 bases identical to TRBD2. V lost 5 bases and J lost 3; bases outside the gene matches: 1. Looked up from germline, CDR1 is SGDLS and CDR2 is YYNGEE. This CDR3 region has 13 residues. The CDR3 DNA is TGTGCCAGCAGTGGGACTAGCGGCTACGAGCAGTACTTC. Translating gives CASSGTSGYEQYF.